The clone carrying this T cell receptor (beta chain) was seen many times. This sample stems from a study of T-cell reconstitution after alpha-beta-depleted transplantation in children. Researchers prepared the TCRbeta library using unique molecular identifiers, the study reports. A single record per CDR3 protein comes from TCRdb applying MiXCR to the PCR reads. The table has about 600,000 distinct CDR3 sequences, roughly 10% seen once; the top ten hold less than 4.5%. Trimming removed 6 bases from V and 6 bases from J; junction bases left unmatched: 4. The CDR3 contains 13 residues. Germline V CDR1 and CDR2: SGHTA, FQGNSA.

This clonotype originated in a human donor who donated a stem cell graft to a child with acute myeloid leukemia. The chain has TRBV7-2 and TRBJ2-4; 8 bases are a match to TRBD2. The source material was PBMCs from the stem cell graft donor, sampled from the stem cell graft. The CDR3 nucleotides read TGTGCCAGCAGTTTCGGGGGGGGAAACATTCAGTACTTC. Its translation is CASSFGGGNIQYF.